The TCR beta chain under discussion was sequenced for a study of blood T cell repertoires in COVID-19. Study in general: The origin of the acute and convalescent COVID-19 samples was the United States, Italy and Spain.

In the source study's methods: How many nucleated cells were present was estimated from reference gene primer amplification. The protocol was immunoSEQ multiplex PCR, while the TCRdb copy is restricted to in-frame clones and leaves out a portion. From that table come the V and J calls and clone size; the DNA was used to work out D and trimming. The sample contains 130,000 to 150,000 clones, approximately 80% of which appear only once. The CDR3 is 14 amino acids. Germline V gene lookup returns CDR1 SEHNR and CDR2 FQNEAQ (reference sequence). The V and J ends lost 5 bases and 5 bases, in that order; junction bases with no gene match: 4.

The sequence came from an elderly woman in a cohort sampled during active or convalescent COVID-19. The chain has TRBV7-9 and TRBJ1-1, with 11 bases that match TRBD1. The specimen sequenced was peripheral blood. CDR3 nucleotides: TGTGCCAGCAGCGGACAGGGGGCGCGGACTGAAGCTTTCTTT. Amino acids: CASSGQGARTEAFF.